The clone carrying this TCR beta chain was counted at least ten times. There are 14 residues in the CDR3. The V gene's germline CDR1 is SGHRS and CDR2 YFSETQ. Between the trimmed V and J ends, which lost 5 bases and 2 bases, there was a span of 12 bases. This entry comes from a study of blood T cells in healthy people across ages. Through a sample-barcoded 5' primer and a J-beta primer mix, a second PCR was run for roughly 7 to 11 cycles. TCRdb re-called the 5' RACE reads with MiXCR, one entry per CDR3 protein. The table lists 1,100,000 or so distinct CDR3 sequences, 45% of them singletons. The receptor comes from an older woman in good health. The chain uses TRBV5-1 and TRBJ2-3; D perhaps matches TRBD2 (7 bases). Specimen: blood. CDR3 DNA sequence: TGCGCCAGCAGAACGGGGGGCCTCACAGATACGCAGTATTTT. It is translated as CASRTGGLTDTQYF. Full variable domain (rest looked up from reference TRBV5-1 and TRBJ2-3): KAGVTQTPRYLIKTRGQQVTLSCSPISGHRSVSWYQQTPGQGLQFLFEYFSETQRNKGNFPGRFSGRQFSNSRSEMNVSTLELGDSALYLCASRTGGLTDTQYFGPGTRLTVL.